The source of this TCR beta chain is a study of siplizumab effects on memory and regulatory T cells (dated by TCRdb to about 2019). Study-wide context: The study looked at the effect of siplizumab, an anti-CD2 antibody, on alloreactive T-cell subsets in allogeneic mixed lymphocyte reactions made from human PBMCs.

Sorted unstimulated T cells, along with proliferating T cells recovered from mixed lymphocyte reactions, underwent TCRbeta CDR3 sequencing. Fresh whole blood from approximately ten HLA-typed healthy donors was used to isolate PBMCs. To map where alloreactive clones came from, CD4+ regulatory T cells in the unstimulated state were FACS-sorted. Results the study describes overall, beyond this receptor: The cumulative frequency of alloreactive sequences traceable to unstimulated CD4+ memory T cells was significantly reduced by siplizumab. Because sequences at frequencies below about 10^-5 were poorly captured, only a minor fraction of alloreactive clones could be mapped back to unstimulated subsets. Of the alloreactive CD4+ clones that could be mapped, the Treg-derived share averaged about 70% with siplizumab compared with under 35% in control reactions. Unstimulated naive T cells appeared to be more diverse than memory T cells, and naive cells seemed to make a substantial contribution to the alloresponse. About 80-96% of proliferating CD4+ or CD8+ clones could not be given a naive or memory phenotype. Whether proliferating Tregs from siplizumab cultures actually had suppressive function was not functionally confirmed.

The CDR3 starts with the cysteine, ends with the phenylalanine, and has 20 residues. The sequence is cut down to CDR3 DNA, 60 bases in frame from base 1. Library preparation used the immunoSEQ multiplex PCR assay. Each sample had 85,000 to 100,000 TCR templates assayed by the deep sequencing platform. Genomic DNA extracted from sorted T cells was used for TCRbeta CDR3 sequencing. The authors processed their data as follows. Clonal analysis of TCRbeta CDR3 data was done in the R programming language. Comparing unstimulated samples against CFSE-low samples taken after the reaction was how alloreactive CD4+ and CD8+ clones were defined. Regulatory or non-regulatory origin was assigned to alloreactive CD4+ clones by matching of sequences to sorted unstimulated Treg and non-Treg repertoires. In TCRdb, the immuneACCESS table is reduced to in-frame sequences with V and J assigned. These tables do not hold every clone; where another copy was compared, an unresolved V gene accounts for under half, and the others remain unexplained. Clone size and the V and J calls come from that table; the DNA yielded D and trimming. The sample table shows 90,000 to 120,000 clones, and roughly 94% are seen once. The top ten clones comprise over 0.55% of the sample.

In regard to this clone: Its antigen has not been determined. The record has no base qualities; no much larger clone is one base away.

The source of this sequence is a human donor in good health. The chain joins TRBV21-1 to TRBJ2-4; TRBD2, the D gene given by the table, was not confirmed from the DNA. TRBV21-1 is noted as a pseudogene. Sequenced input: Tregs sorted from blood. The CDR3 has the sequence CASSRPVTGGSEIAKNIQYF. The sequenced DNA is TGTGCCAGCAGCAGGCCCGTGACGGGGGGTTCTGAAATAGCCAAAAACATTCAGTACTTC.